This is a list of T cell receptor beta chains from one sample in a study of shared clonotypes between healthy human individuals. TCRdb keeps only in-frame clones here, not all; method: immunoSEQ multiplex PCR. The sample shows approximately 1.5 million clones, about 98% of them seen only once. The source material was naive CD4+ T cells sorted from blood. These receptors were collected from a man between 25 and 39 years old in good health. The CDR3 runs from the conserved cysteine through the conserved F or W. D genes are given only for firm matches. Clone size, where shown, is once, few, many, or a class for clones that have expanded.

cdr3_aa: CASDIVRGYNEQFF; cdr3_nt: TGTGCCAGCGATATCGTGCGGGGCTACAATGAGCAGTTCTTC; j_call: TRBJ2-1; d_call: -; v_call: TRBV6-1; clone_size: -
cdr3_aa: CASSLVTRGGGTQYF; cdr3_nt: TGTGCCAGCAGCTTAGTCACTAGGGGAGGAGGTACGCAGTATTTT; j_call: TRBJ2-3; d_call: -; v_call: TRBV7-2; clone_size: -
cdr3_aa: CASRPRARGEKLFF; cdr3_nt: TGTGCCAGCAGACCCAGGGCAAGGGGTGAAAAACTGTTTTTT; j_call: TRBJ1-4; d_call: -; v_call: TRBV11-2; clone_size: -
cdr3_aa: CASNKYPPLAEGRNEQFF; cdr3_nt: TGTGCCAGTAATAAGTACCCGCCGCTAGCGGAGGGTCGGAATGAGCAGTTCTTC; j_call: TRBJ2-1; d_call: TRBD2; v_call: TRBV19; clone_size: -
cdr3_aa: CASSFLSGSSHNEQFF; cdr3_nt: TGTGCCAGCAGTTTCCTTAGCGGGAGCTCACACAATGAGCAGTTCTTC; j_call: TRBJ2-1; d_call: TRBD2; v_call: TRBV28; clone_size: once
cdr3_aa: CASSDPSGSTDTQYF; cdr3_nt: TGCGCCAGCAGTGACCCTAGCGGAAGCACAGATACGCAGTATTTT; j_call: TRBJ2-3; d_call: TRBD2; v_call: TRBV10-2; clone_size: -
cdr3_aa: CASSLAPLDEQYF; cdr3_nt: TGTGCCAGCAGCCTAGCCCCCCTGGACGAGCAGTACTTC; j_call: TRBJ2-7; d_call: -; v_call: TRBV11-3; clone_size: -
cdr3_aa: CASGTGGGWSTEAFF; cdr3_nt: TGTGCCAGCGGGACAGGAGGGGGATGGAGCACTGAAGCTTTCTTT; j_call: TRBJ1-1; d_call: TRBD1; v_call: TRBV6-1; clone_size: -
cdr3_aa: CASSFMSSYEQYF; cdr3_nt: TGTGCCAGCAGCTTCATGAGCTCCTACGAGCAGTACTTC; j_call: TRBJ2-7; d_call: -; v_call: TRBV11-3; clone_size: -
cdr3_aa: CASSESGVETQYF; cdr3_nt: TGCGCCAGCAGTGAGTCCGGGGTGGAGACCCAGTACTTC; j_call: TRBJ2-5; d_call: -; v_call: TRBV10-2; clone_size: once
cdr3_aa: CASSLAGGANYGYTF; cdr3_nt: TGTGCCAGCAGTTTGGCTGGGGGGGCGAACTATGGCTACACCTTC; j_call: TRBJ1-2; d_call: -; v_call: TRBV6-5; clone_size: -
cdr3_aa: CASSLIGELFF; cdr3_nt: TGTGCCAGCAGTTTAATAGGGGAGCTGTTTTTT; j_call: TRBJ2-2; d_call: -; v_call: TRBV28; clone_size: -
cdr3_aa: CASSSGQGPADTQYF; cdr3_nt: TGTGCCAGCAGCTCCGGACAGGGCCCGGCAGATACGCAGTATTTT; j_call: TRBJ2-3; d_call: TRBD1; v_call: TRBV5-6; clone_size: -
cdr3_aa: CASSRTPNLAGVFYEQYF; cdr3_nt: TGTGCCAGCAGCCGTACGCCGAACCTAGCGGGAGTGTTTTACGAGCAGTACTTC; j_call: TRBJ2-7; d_call: TRBD2; v_call: TRBV7-2; clone_size: -
cdr3_aa: CSTDGTYNEQFF; cdr3_nt: TGCAGTACGGACGGGACCTACAATGAGCAGTTCTTC; j_call: TRBJ2-1; d_call: -; v_call: TRBV29-1; clone_size: -
cdr3_aa: CASSLRPGADNEQFF; cdr3_nt: TGTGCCAGCAGCTTGAGGCCGGGGGCAGACAATGAGCAGTTCTTC; j_call: TRBJ2-1; d_call: -; v_call: TRBV11-3; clone_size: once
cdr3_aa: CASSEWDRDNQPQHF; cdr3_nt: TGCGCCAGCAGCGAATGGGACAGGGACAATCAGCCCCAGCATTTT; j_call: TRBJ1-5; d_call: TRBD1; v_call: TRBV4-1; clone_size: -
cdr3_aa: CASSRGTGPKEPQHF; cdr3_nt: TGTGCCAGTAGTAGGGGGACAGGGCCGAAGGAGCCCCAGCATTTT; j_call: TRBJ1-5; d_call: TRBD1; v_call: TRBV19; clone_size: -
cdr3_aa: CASSQGLAGGPTDTQYF; cdr3_nt: TGTGCCAGCTCACAAGGACTAGCGGGAGGGCCCACAGATACGCAGTATTTT; j_call: TRBJ2-3; d_call: TRBD2; v_call: TRBV18; clone_size: -
cdr3_aa: CASSLGWGKAGGYNEQFF; cdr3_nt: TGTGCCAGCAGCTTAGGTTGGGGAAAAGCGGGAGGCTACAATGAGCAGTTCTTC; j_call: TRBJ2-1; d_call: TRBD2; v_call: TRBV11-2; clone_size: -
cdr3_aa: CASSPPSRATGELFF; cdr3_nt: TGTGCCAGCTCACCCCCTAGTAGGGCGACCGGGGAGCTGTTTTTT; j_call: TRBJ2-2; d_call: -; v_call: TRBV18; clone_size: -
cdr3_aa: CSVDGLGETQYF; cdr3_nt: TGCAGCGTAGACGGATTGGGAGAGACCCAGTACTTC; j_call: TRBJ2-5; d_call: -; v_call: TRBV29-1; clone_size: -
cdr3_aa: CASSEEGWGNQPQHF; cdr3_nt: TGTGCCAGTAGTGAGGAGGGATGGGGCAATCAGCCCCAGCATTTT; j_call: TRBJ1-5; d_call: -; v_call: TRBV19; clone_size: -
cdr3_aa: CASSGWELGASNYEQYF; cdr3_nt: TGCGCCAGCAGTGGGTGGGAATTGGGAGCCTCAAACTACGAGCAGTACTTC; j_call: TRBJ2-7; d_call: -; v_call: TRBV10-2; clone_size: -
cdr3_aa: CASSLDGTKVWEKLFF; cdr3_nt: TGCGCCAGCAGCTTAGACGGGACAAAGGTTTGGGAAAAACTGTTTTTT; j_call: TRBJ1-4; d_call: -; v_call: TRBV5-1; clone_size: -
cdr3_aa: CASSLERLAGAYEQYF; cdr3_nt: TGTGCCAGCAGCTTAGAACGACTAGCGGGAGCCTACGAGCAGTACTTC; j_call: TRBJ2-7; d_call: TRBD2; v_call: TRBV11-3; clone_size: -
cdr3_aa: CASSFPQGAPYEQYF; cdr3_nt: TGTGCCAGCAGTTTCCCCCAGGGCGCGCCCTACGAGCAGTACTTC; j_call: TRBJ2-7; d_call: -; v_call: TRBV28; clone_size: -
cdr3_aa: CASSLEGEGNEKLFF; cdr3_nt: TGTGCCAGCAGCTTGGAGGGGGAGGGGAATGAAAAACTGTTTTTT; j_call: TRBJ1-4; d_call: -; v_call: TRBV5-4; clone_size: -
cdr3_aa: CASRYRLSAYEQYF; cdr3_nt: TGTGCCAGCAGATACAGGCTTTCCGCCTACGAGCAGTACTTC; j_call: TRBJ2-7; d_call: -; v_call: TRBV6-5; clone_size: once
cdr3_aa: CASTVGQGASVAFF; cdr3_nt: TGTGCCAGCACCGTAGGACAGGGGGCTTCGGTGGCTTTCTTT; j_call: TRBJ1-1; d_call: TRBD1; v_call: TRBV6-5; clone_size: -
cdr3_aa: CASSLTGENTEAFF; cdr3_nt: TGTGCCAGCAGCTTGACAGGTGAGAACACTGAAGCTTTCTTT; j_call: TRBJ1-1; d_call: -; v_call: TRBV9; clone_size: -
cdr3_aa: CASVPGVGRYEQYF; cdr3_nt: TGTGCCAGCGTCCCAGGGGTGGGGAGATACGAGCAGTACTTC; j_call: TRBJ2-7; d_call: -; v_call: TRBV28; clone_size: -
cdr3_aa: CASSIGPWPPNEQFF; cdr3_nt: TGTGCCAGCAGCATCGGACCATGGCCCCCCAATGAGCAGTTCTTC; j_call: TRBJ2-1; d_call: -; v_call: TRBV7-3; clone_size: -
cdr3_aa: CASSLGNQPQHF; cdr3_nt: TGTGCCAGCAGTTTAGGCAATCAGCCCCAGCATTTT; j_call: TRBJ1-5; d_call: -; v_call: TRBV6-1; clone_size: -
cdr3_aa: CASSIDDRGRTEAFF; cdr3_nt: TGTGCCAGTAGTATAGATGACAGGGGCCGGACTGAAGCTTTCTTT; j_call: TRBJ1-1; d_call: TRBD1; v_call: TRBV19; clone_size: -
cdr3_aa: CASSYSMAGEDGYTF; cdr3_nt: TGTGCCAGCAGTTACTCGATGGCAGGGGAGGATGGCTACACCTTC; j_call: TRBJ1-2; d_call: -; v_call: TRBV6-5; clone_size: once
cdr3_aa: CASSVTGQGRTGNQPQHF; cdr3_nt: TGTGCCAGCAGTGTCACGGGACAGGGGAGGACGGGCAATCAGCCCCAGCATTTT; j_call: TRBJ1-5; d_call: TRBD1; v_call: TRBV2; clone_size: -
cdr3_aa: CASSVQQTGGPDTQYF; cdr3_nt: TGTGCCAGCAGCGTACAACAGACAGGGGGGCCAGATACGCAGTATTTT; j_call: TRBJ2-3; d_call: TRBD1; v_call: TRBV9; clone_size: -
cdr3_aa: CASSLVSGGQETQYF; cdr3_nt: TGCGCCAGCAGCTTGGTATCAGGGGGCCAAGAGACCCAGTACTTC; j_call: TRBJ2-5; d_call: TRBD1; v_call: TRBV5-1; clone_size: -
cdr3_aa: CASSLGLSTDEQFF; cdr3_nt: TGTGCCAGCAGCTTAGGGTTATCGACGGATGAGCAGTTCTTC; j_call: TRBJ2-1; d_call: -; v_call: TRBV7-2; clone_size: -
cdr3_aa: CASSSRRDSNQPQHF; cdr3_nt: TGTGCCAGCAGCTCGAGGAGGGATAGCAATCAGCCCCAGCATTTT; j_call: TRBJ1-5; d_call: -; v_call: TRBV5-5; clone_size: -
cdr3_aa: CSVDVTGISTDTQYF; cdr3_nt: TGCAGCGTTGACGTGACAGGGATATCCACAGATACGCAGTATTTT; j_call: TRBJ2-3; d_call: TRBD1; v_call: TRBV29-1; clone_size: -
cdr3_aa: CASSYSGGNQPQHF; cdr3_nt: TGTGCCAGCAGTTACTCGGGAGGAAATCAGCCCCAGCATTTT; j_call: TRBJ1-5; d_call: -; v_call: TRBV6-5; clone_size: -
cdr3_aa: CASSPYRGGLHYEQYF; cdr3_nt: TGTGCCAGCAGCCCATACAGGGGGGGCCTGCACTACGAGCAGTACTTC; j_call: TRBJ2-7; d_call: -; v_call: TRBV9; clone_size: -
cdr3_aa: CASSISGRNFRDEQFF; cdr3_nt: TGTGCCAGTAGTATATCAGGGAGAAATTTCAGGGATGAGCAGTTCTTC; j_call: TRBJ2-1; d_call: -; v_call: TRBV19; clone_size: -
cdr3_aa: CASSPLTNIQMSTEAFF; cdr3_nt: TGTGCCAGCTCACCCTTAACCAATATTCAAATGAGCACTGAAGCTTTCTTT; j_call: TRBJ1-1; d_call: -; v_call: TRBV18; clone_size: -
cdr3_aa: CASSLALTGELFF; cdr3_nt: TGTGCCAGCAGCTTAGCGCTGACCGGGGAGCTGTTTTTT; j_call: TRBJ2-2; d_call: -; v_call: TRBV7-6; clone_size: -
cdr3_aa: CASSPSGLAGQETQYF; cdr3_nt: TGTGCCAGCAGCCCCTCAGGACTAGCGGGGCAAGAGACCCAGTACTTC; j_call: TRBJ2-5; d_call: TRBD2; v_call: TRBV11-2; clone_size: -
cdr3_aa: CASSPAGVVDTQYF; cdr3_nt: TGTGCCAGCTCACCGGCGGGAGTTGTAGATACGCAGTATTTT; j_call: TRBJ2-3; d_call: TRBD2; v_call: TRBV18; clone_size: -
cdr3_aa: CASSPPSHIDTGELFF; cdr3_nt: TGTGCCAGCTCACCACCGTCACATATCGACACCGGGGAGCTGTTTTTT; j_call: TRBJ2-2; d_call: -; v_call: TRBV18; clone_size: -
cdr3_aa: CASSYGTGGFQPQHF; cdr3_nt: TGTGCCAGCAGCTACGGGACAGGGGGGTTCCAGCCCCAGCATTTT; j_call: TRBJ1-5; d_call: TRBD1; v_call: TRBV6-1; clone_size: -
cdr3_aa: CASSLRQTGELFF; cdr3_nt: TGTGCCAGCAGCTTGAGACAAACCGGGGAGCTGTTTTTT; j_call: TRBJ2-2; d_call: -; v_call: TRBV5-4; clone_size: -
cdr3_aa: CASSLGQGLSIHEQYF; cdr3_nt: TGTGCCAGCAGCTTAGGACAGGGGCTGTCTATCCACGAGCAGTACTTC; j_call: TRBJ2-7; d_call: TRBD1; v_call: TRBV7-6; clone_size: -
cdr3_aa: CASSLTSGLYEQYF; cdr3_nt: TGTGCCAGTAGTCTCACTAGCGGGCTCTACGAGCAGTACTTC; j_call: TRBJ2-7; d_call: TRBD2; v_call: TRBV19; clone_size: -
cdr3_aa: CASSVGGGTGELFF; cdr3_nt: TGTGCCAGCAGCGTAGGGGGCGGGACCGGGGAGCTGTTTTTT; j_call: TRBJ2-2; d_call: -; v_call: TRBV9; clone_size: -